The following is a T cell receptor beta chain sequence with its context. Its target is unknown. Clones were sequenced by immunoSEQ multiplex PCR, and TCRdb holds only the in-frame ones, with some missing. Here the sample spans about 75,000 clones, roughly 84% being singletons. The data originate from a study of OX40 agonist ivuxolimab in advanced cancers. Study at large: The patients' treatment was ivuxolimab, an agonistic anti-OX40 (CD134) antibody. Study findings and constraints: Antigen targets of the expanded peripheral T cells went undetermined.

CDR1 and CDR2 from the germline V gene are MDHEN and SYDVKM. The CDR3 runs 15 residues. Trimming took off 3 bases at V and 4 bases at J, with 15 bases between the two ends. A history of autoimmune disease or systemic immunosuppression excluded patients. The source was CD4+ or CD8+ T cells sorted from blood, collected in a trial of the OX40 agonist ivuxolimab. The V and J genes are TRBV28 and TRBJ1-2; no definite D call. The sequence was collected from an adult with an advanced solid tumor such as melanoma, head and neck, liver or kidney cancer. In DNA, the CDR3 is TGTGCCAGCAGTTTCAGGCACCTCGAAAGCTATGGCTACACCTTC. Translated: CASSFRHLESYGYTF.